This is a list of T cell receptor beta chains from one sample in a study of cytomegalovirus exposure and HLA in healthy donors. Profiling relied on immunoSEQ multiplex PCR, and the TCRdb table lists in-frame clones only, not all of them. The profile shows more than 95,000 clones, over 65% of them singletons. Sequencing was performed on PBMCs. These receptors originate from a woman between 40 and 50 years old in good health and CMV-seronegative. Each CDR3 is given with its conserved first and last residue. A D gene is named only where the DNA matches it firmly. Size values are once, few and many counts, or a class for expanded clones, and some rows have none.

>TRBV13|TRBJ1-2|-|TRBD1
TGTGCCAGCAGCTCCAGGGGGACCTATGGCTACACCTTC
CASSSRGTYGYTF
>TRBV5-6|TRBJ2-7|-|TRBD1
TGTGCCAGCAGACTCACTGGACAGGGGAAGAACGAGCAGTACTTC
CASRLTGQGKNEQYF
>TRBV10-3|TRBJ1-2|-|-
TGTGCCATCAGTGAGCGAGTAGTCTATGGCTACACCTTC
CAISERVVYGYTF
>TRBV15|TRBJ1-6|few|-
TGTGCCACCAGCAGAGATAAGTGGGGGGAACCGGGATCACCCCTCCACTTT
CATSRDKWGEPGSPLHF
>TRBV2|TRBJ1-1|-|TRBD1
TGTGCCAGCAGTCCCCAGGGGGCGGACTATAATGAAGCTTTCTTT
CASSPQGADYNEAFF
>TRBV5-5|TRBJ2-6|once|-
TGTGCCAGCAGCTTGGAGGGGGAGACTGGGGCCAACGTCCTGACTTTC
CASSLEGETGANVLTF
>TRBV5-4|TRBJ1-6|-|TRBD1
TGTGCCAGCAGCTTATCCGGGACAGGGGGTTCACCCCTCCACTTT
CASSLSGTGGSPLHF
>TRBV7-6|TRBJ2-7|-|TRBD2
TGTGCCAGCAGCTTACGAGCGGGGAGCTCCTACGAGCAGTACTTC
CASSLRAGSSYEQYF
>TRBV6-5|TRBJ2-3|-|TRBD2
TGTGCCAGCAGTTACTCCCTTAGCGGGGGCACAGATACGCAGTATTTT
CASSYSLSGGTDTQYF
>TRBV5-1|TRBJ2-2|-|TRBD2
TGCGCCAGCAGCCCAACGCCCGGGACTAGCGGGAGGAACACCGGGGAGCTGTTTTTT
CASSPTPGTSGRNTGELFF
>TRBV28|TRBJ1-5|-|-
TGTGCCAGCAGAATCGCCCGACAGGCCGAAAATCATCAATCAGCCTCTCAGCATTTT
CASRIARQAENHQSASQHF
>TRBV6-6|TRBJ2-2|-|-
TGTGCCAGCACCAGGGGATACGAGAGGTTTTTT
CASTRGYERFF
>TRBV9|TRBJ1-1|-|-
TGTGCCAGCACCCCTTCGGGGGACACTGAAGCTTTCTTT
CASTPSGDTEAFF
>TRBV11-2|TRBJ1-3|-|-
TGTGCCAGCAGCTCGGACAGTATAAGGGCTTTTGCTGGAAACACCATATATTTT
CASSSDSIRAFAGNTIYF
>TRBV7-9|TRBJ2-7|-|TRBD1
TGTTCCAGCAACACAAACGGGGACAGGATCGCCTACGAGCAGTACTTC
CSSNTNGDRIAYEQYF
>TRBV7-9|TRBJ1-3|-|-
TGTGCCAGCAGTTCCTACAGGGCCGTTTCGGGAAACACCATATATTTT
CASSSYRAVSGNTIYF
>TRBV29-1|TRBJ2-3|-|-
TGCAGCGTTGAATTTAGGGGAACCCTCACAGATACGCAGTATTTT
CSVEFRGTLTDTQYF
>TRBV5-1|TRBJ2-3|-|-
TGCGCCAGCAGCTTGAGCTCTTTGGTCGCGGATACGCAGTATTTT
CASSLSSLVADTQYF
>TRBV7-9|TRBJ2-7|-|TRBD1
TGTGCCAGCAGCCATACAGGGGACCACCAGAGGCCAATCTCCTACGAGCAGTACTTC
CASSHTGDHQRPISYEQYF
>TRBV29-1|TRBJ2-1|-|-
TGCAGCTTCCGGGACTGGATATACAATGAGCAGTTCTTC
CSFRDWIYNEQFF
>TRBV6-1|TRBJ1-5|once|-
TGTGCCAGCAATAACGGGTACGGTTACAATCAGCCCCAGCATTTT
CASNNGYGYNQPQHF
>TRBV5-6|TRBJ2-3|-|-
TGTGCCAGCTTAGAGCGGGGCACAGATACGCAGTATTTT
CASLERGTDTQYF